These T cell receptor beta chains were read from a single sample in a study of T cell changes during pregnancy in multiple sclerosis. Method: immunoSEQ multiplex PCR; TCRdb's copy keeps in-frame clones and lacks some. This table holds about 93,000 clones, roughly 91% found once. Sequenced material: peripheral blood, taken after pregnancy. The receptors were sampled from a female donor in good health, enrolled as a control in a pregnancy study. The CDR3 runs from the conserved cysteine through the conserved F or W. A D gene is named only where the DNA matches it firmly. Clone size appears in some rows only: once, few, many, or a class for an expanded clone.

TRBJ2-3 | TRBD2 | . | TRBV28 | CASSSPLGLADTDTQYF | TGTGCCAGCAGTTCGCCCCTGGGACTAGCGGACACAGATACGCAGTATTTT
TRBJ1-5 | TRBD1 | . | TRBV5-1 | CASSPTGISNQPQHF | TGCGCCAGCAGCCCGACAGGGATTTCCAATCAGCCCCAGCATTTT
TRBJ2-3 | TRBD2 | . | TRBV11-1 | CASSSGLAGGPGTDTQYF | TGTGCCAGCAGCTCGGGACTAGCGGGGGGGCCCGGCACAGATACGCAGTATTTT
TRBJ2-3 | . | . | TRBV14 | CASSQDSFTDTQYF | TGTGCCAGCAGCCAAGACAGTTTCACAGATACGCAGTATTTT
TRBJ2-7 | . | once | TRBV6-5 | CASSLWTAKYEQYF | TGTGCCAGCAGTTTATGGACAGCAAAGTACGAGCAGTACTTC
TRBJ2-5 | . | . | TRBV29-1 | CSVRRQETQYF | TGCAGCGTTAGGCGGCAAGAGACCCAGTACTTC
TRBJ2-3 | . | . | TRBV6-4 | CASSDRETDTQYF | TGTGCCAGCAGTGACAGGGAGACAGATACGCAGTATTTT
TRBJ1-4 | TRBD1 | . | TRBV7-9 | CASSTQGATNEKLFF | TGTGCCAGCAGCACCCAGGGGGCAACTAATGAAAAACTGTTTTTT
TRBJ2-7 | TRBD1 | . | TRBV5-1 | CASSSPGQGAHEQYF | TGCGCCAGCAGCTCCCCGGGACAGGGGGCCCACGAGCAGTACTTC
TRBJ1-1 | . | . | TRBV9 | CASSVPPGDDTEAFF | TGTGCCAGCAGCGTACCCCCAGGGGATGACACTGAAGCTTTCTTT
TRBJ2-7 | . | . | TRBV19 | CASSTPDSYAWDF | TGTGCCAGTAGTACCCCGGACAGCTACGCTTGGGACTTC
TRBJ2-1 | TRBD2 | once | TRBV7-2 | CASSLRGVDNEQFF | TGTGCCAGCAGCTTGCGGGGGGTGGACAATGAGCAGTTCTTC
TRBJ1-5 | . | . | TRBV6-6 | CASSPGGIQPQHF | TGTGCCAGCAGTCCCGGGGGTATCCAGCCCCAGCATTTT
TRBJ1-2 | . | . | TRBV7-9 | CASSLATESNYGYTF | TGTGCCAGCAGCTTAGCGACGGAGTCTAACTATGGCTACACCTTC
TRBJ2-7 | TRBD1 | . | TRBV5-5 | CASSWTGSYEQYF | TGTGCCAGCAGCTGGACAGGGTCCTACGAGCAGTACTTC
TRBJ2-1 | TRBD2 | once | TRBV4-1 | CASSQGHSGGADNEQFF | TGCGCCAGCAGCCAAGGACATAGCGGGGGGGCCGACAATGAGCAGTTCTTC
TRBJ1-6 | . | . | TRBV19 | CASSPGGVQPLHF | TGTGCCAGTAGCCCCGGCGGGGTTCAACCCCTCCACTTT
TRBJ1-2 | . | . | TRBV4-1 | CASSQDEGGWYGYTF | TGCGCCAGCAGCCAAGATGAGGGGGGGTGGTATGGCTACACCTTC
TRBJ1-2 | . | . | TRBV18 | CASSGDKAYGYTF | TGTGCCAGCTCCGGGGACAAGGCCTATGGCTACACCTTC
TRBJ2-7 | TRBD2 | . | TRBV9 | CASSVERGPTYEQYF | TGTGCCAGCAGCGTGGAGCGGGGGCCGACCTACGAGCAGTACTTC
TRBJ2-3 | . | . | TRBV15 | CATSRDRGGKFDTQYF | TGTGCCACCAGCAGAGATAGGGGGGGGAAATTTGATACGCAGTATTTT
TRBJ2-1 | . | . | TRBV30 | CAWSLVGARPNEQFF | TGTGCCTGGAGTCTGGTGGGGGCGCGACCCAATGAGCAGTTCTTC
TRBJ1-3 | . | . | TRBV9 | CASSATPEMGGNTIYF | TGTGCCAGCAGCGCCACGCCGGAGATGGGGGGGAACACCATATATTTT
TRBJ1-1 | TRBD1 | . | TRBV7-2 | CASSLNPGGTEAFF | TGTGCCAGCAGCTTAAATCCAGGGGGGACTGAAGCTTTCTTT
TRBJ2-6 | . | . | TRBV11-2 | CASSDSSGANVLTF | TGTGCCAGCAGCGACAGCTCTGGGGCCAACGTCCTGACTTTC
TRBJ2-7 | TRBD1 | . | TRBV27 | CASSRPNRGTYEQYF | TGTGCCAGCAGTAGGCCTAACAGGGGAACATACGAGCAGTACTTC
TRBJ2-1 | TRBD2 | . | TRBV7-2 | CASSRTGGGYNEQFF | TGTGCCAGCAGTCGAACGGGGGGGGGCTACAATGAGCAGTTCTTC
TRBJ1-1 | . | . | TRBV30 | CAWSVGGSVAEAFF | TGTGCCTGGAGTGTAGGGGGATCCGTCGCTGAAGCTTTCTTT
TRBJ1-2 | . | . | TRBV7-9 | CASSLISGMDGYTF | TGTGCCAGCAGCTTAATTTCAGGGATGGATGGCTACACCTTC
TRBJ1-1 | TRBD1 | . | TRBV5-1 | CASSLAYRGRSNTEAFF | TGCGCCAGCAGCTTGGCCTACAGGGGACGTAGTAACACTGAAGCTTTCTTT
TRBJ1-3 | TRBD1 | . | TRBV7-6 | CASSLDRGYGNTIYF | TGTGCCAGCAGCTTAGACAGGGGGTATGGAAACACCATATATTTT
TRBJ2-1 | TRBD1 | . | TRBV14 | CASSQKRRSGGNEQFF | TGTGCCAGCAGCCAAAAAAGGAGGTCAGGGGGAAATGAGCAGTTCTTC
TRBJ1-2 | . | . | TRBV27 | CASSSWAGDGYTF | TGTGCCAGCAGTTCCTGGGCAGGGGATGGCTACACCTTC
TRBJ2-7 | TRBD1 | . | TRBV7-9 | CASSSGQGPYEQYF | TGTGCCAGCAGCTCGGGACAGGGACCCTACGAGCAGTACTTC
TRBJ2-3 | TRBD2 | . | TRBV27 | CASTLEAGGSSTDTQYF | TGTGCCAGCACCCTTGAGGCGGGGGGTTCTAGCACAGATACGCAGTATTTT
TRBJ2-3 | . | . | TRBV6-6 | CASSYLGSSTDTQYF | TGTGCCAGCAGTTACTTGGGCTCTAGCACAGATACGCAGTATTTT
TRBJ2-3 | TRBD2 | . | TRBV9 | CASNRGGGRADTQYF | TGTGCCAGCAACCGAGGCGGGGGGAGAGCAGATACGCAGTATTTT
TRBJ1-1 | . | few | TRBV5-5 | CASSLTRVQNTEAFF | TGTGCCAGCAGCTTGACCAGGGTCCAGAACACTGAAGCTTTCTTT
TRBJ2-1 | TRBD1 | . | TRBV9 | CASSARQGVDEQFF | TGTGCCAGCAGCGCGAGACAGGGTGTCGATGAGCAGTTCTTC
TRBJ1-1 | . | . | TRBV14 | CASRPRGARNTEAFF | TGTGCCAGCAGACCCCGAGGCGCTCGGAACACTGAAGCTTTCTTT
TRBJ1-3 | . | . | TRBV5-4 | CASSTTGFTRGNTIYF | TGTGCCAGCAGCACCACGGGTTTCACCCGCGGAAACACCATATATTTT
TRBJ2-5 | TRBD1 | . | TRBV11-3 | CASSSGQGETQYF | TGTGCCAGCAGCTCTGGACAGGGAGAGACCCAGTACTTC
TRBJ2-3 | TRBD2 | . | TRBV7-6 | CASSRTSARDTQYF | TGTGCCAGCAGCCGGACTAGCGCCCGGGATACGCAGTATTTT
TRBJ2-5 | TRBD1 | . | TRBV7-6 | CASSNTRDRQETQYF | TGTGCCAGCAGCAATACCCGGGACAGGCAAGAGACCCAGTACTTC
TRBJ2-1 | TRBD2 | . | TRBV6-1 | CASSGGRDNEQFF | TGTGCCAGCAGTGGAGGGAGGGACAATGAGCAGTTCTTC
TRBJ1-2 | . | . | TRBV28 | CASSLRGYGYTF | TGTGCCAGCAGTTTACGGGGATACGGCTACACCTTC
TRBJ1-2 | TRBD1 | . | TRBV19 | CASSPGTGGAGGYTF | TGTGCCAGTTCGCCCGGGACAGGGGGCGCGGGGGGCTACACCTTC
TRBJ1-5 | . | . | TRBV7-2 | CASSPPITGREQPQHF | TGCGCCAGCAGCCCTCCCATAACAGGGAGGGAACAGCCCCAGCATTTT
TRBJ1-2 | . | . | TRBV5-1 | CASSGDGGYTF | TGCGCCAGCAGCGGAGATGGTGGCTACACCTTC
TRBJ2-5 | TRBD1 | . | TRBV2 | CASRYRGYPSETQYF | TGTGCCAGCAGGTACAGGGGCTATCCGTCCGAGACCCAGTACTTC
TRBJ1-1 | . | . | TRBV28 | CASRPGGLNTEAFF | TGTGCCAGCAGACCGGGGGGCCTGAACACTGAAGCTTTCTTT
TRBJ1-1 | TRBD1 | . | TRBV5-1 | CASSFLTGMNTEAFF | TGCGCCAGCAGCTTCCTGACAGGGATGAACACTGAAGCTTTCTTT
TRBJ2-3 | . | . | TRBV5-4 | CASSSRTWMADTQYF | TGTGCCAGCAGCTCCCGGACTTGGATGGCAGATACGCAGTATTTT
TRBJ2-3 | TRBD1 | . | TRBV5-6 | CASSITGTGDGTDTQYF | TGTGCCAGCAGCATAACCGGGACAGGGGATGGCACAGATACGCAGTATTTT
TRBJ2-1 | . | . | TRBV7-2 | CASSPLGGGLNYNEQFF | TGTGCCAGCAGCCCCTTGGGGGGGGGCCTAAACTACAATGAGCAGTTCTTC
TRBJ1-6 | TRBD1 | . | TRBV5-1 | CASRYDRGNSPLHF | TGCGCCAGCAGATATGACAGGGGGAATTCACCCCTCCACTTT
TRBJ2-3 | TRBD2 | . | TRBV7-9 | CASSPRGLHTDTQYF | TGTGCCAGCAGCCCCCGGGGACTACACACAGATACGCAGTATTTT
TRBJ2-7 | . | few | TRBV4-2 | CASSQVIKRAGSSYEQYF | TGTGCCAGCAGCCAAGTGATTAAGCGGGCTGGGAGCTCCTACGAGCAGTACTTC